The 29 T cell receptor beta chains below come from one sample, sequenced in a study of chemoradiotherapy in HPV16-positive cancers. Only in-frame clones appear in the TCRdb table, and some are missing; sequencing was by immunoSEQ multiplex PCR. The sample carries more than 9,500 clones, about 90% recorded once. This sample comprised blood, obtained from a patient who underwent chemoradiotherapy. These receptors originate from a human donor with HPV-associated anogenital cancer.

The chain uses TRBV27 and TRBJ2-3; the D gene is possibly TRBD2 (5 bases). The CDR3 length is 13 residues. V was pared by 8 bases and J by 6 bases, with 15 bases between. From germline, CDR1 is MNHEY and CDR2 SMNVEV (reference sequence). The CDR3 reads CASHYLGEDTQYF. DNA for the CDR3: TGTGCCAGCCATTATCTTGGGGAGGATACGCAGTATTTT.

The CDR3 region has the DNA TGTGCCAGCAGGCAGCAGGGTCTTTACAATGAGCAGTTCTTC. Its protein is CASRQQGLYNEQFF. This chain uses TRBV2 with TRBJ2-1; weak D call: TRBD1 (5 bases). This CDR3 comprises 14 residues. V was cut by 6 bases and J by 4 bases, with 13 bases left in between. CDR1 SNHLY and CDR2 FYNNEI come from the germline V gene. The whole variable domain, filled in from reference TRBV2 and TRBJ2-1, reads EPEVTQTPSHQVTQMGQEVILRCVPISNHLYFYWYRQILGQKVEFLVSFYNNEISEKSEIFDDQFSVERPDGSNFTLKIRSTKLEDSAMYFCASRQQGLYNEQFFGPGTRLTVL.

This rearrangement joins TRBV19 to TRBJ1-2; possible D gene TRBD1, 6 bases. Trimming took off 9 bases at V and 4 bases at J, with 9 bases between the two ends. CDR3 length: 11 residues. Looked up from germline, CDR1 is LNHDA and CDR2 is SQIVND (reference sequence). CDR3 coding DNA: TGTGCCAGCGGACAGACCTATGGCTACACCTTC. It specifies CASGQTYGYTF.

The chain has TRBV5-1 and TRBJ2-7; 7 nucleotides line up with TRBD2. Germline trimming cut 0 bases from V and 9 bases from J; bases unmatched to any gene: 3. Looked up from germline, CDR1 is SGHRS and CDR2 is YFSETQ. The CDR3 length is 12 residues. As DNA, the CDR3 is TGCGCCAGCAGCTTGGAAGCGGGGTGGCAGTACTTC. It yields the protein CASSLEAGWQYF. Full variable domain (rest looked up from reference TRBV5-1 and TRBJ2-7): KAGVTQTPRYLIKTRGQQVTLSCSPISGHRSVSWYQQTPGQGLQFLFEYFSETQRNKGNFPGRFSGRQFSNSRSEMNVSTLELGDSALYLCASSLEAGWQYFGPGTRLTVT.

Only one count was recorded for this clone. This chain connects TRBV2 to TRBJ2-1; D is unresolved. V dropped 10 bases and J dropped 5 bases, with 12 bases sitting between them. The germline V gene encodes CDR1 SNHLY and CDR2 FYNNEI. This CDR3 spans 12 amino acids. The CDR3 sequence is CATGVVHNEQFF. In nucleotides, the CDR3 is TGTGCCACCGGCGTGGTACACAATGAGCAGTTCTTC.

The chain links TRBV25-1 to TRBJ1-3; the D is unclear. Trimming removed 4 bases from V and 3 bases from J, with 10 bases in between. The CDR3 contains 14 residues. CDR1 and CDR2 (germline): MGHDK, SYGVNS. The CDR3 region has the DNA TGTGCCAGCAGTGTTAGGTCGGATGGAAACACCATATATTTT. Residues: CASSVRSDGNTIYF.

This chain uses TRBV7-8 with TRBJ1-3; no firm D call. Per germline, CDR1 SGHVS and CDR2 FQNEAQ. Trimming took 5 bases from V and 4 from J, leaving 6 bases between them. CDR3 size: 12 residues. DNA of the CDR3: TGTGCCAGCAGCCCGGGAGGAAACACCATATATTTT. As protein: CASSPGGNTIYF.

The rearrangement uses TRBV11-2 and TRBJ2-7; 10 nucleotides agree with TRBD2. This CDR3 is 14 amino acids long. Germline assignment: CDR1 SGHAT and CDR2 FQNNGV. V was pared by 6 bases and J by 0 bases, with 2 bases of the junction left unmatched. Here the CDR3 DNA reads TGTGCCAGCAGACTAGCGGGACTCTCCTACGAGCAGTACTTC. Amino acid sequence: CASRLAGLSYEQYF.

The chain joins TRBV4-2 to TRBJ1-2; 12 bases fit TRBD1. The germline CDR1 and CDR2 sequences are LGHNA and YNFKEQ. The CDR3 runs to 15 residues. J gave up 8 bases and V 4 bases, and 8 bases lay outside the gene matches. DNA for the CDR3: TGTGCCAGCAGCCCCCGGGACAGGGGGCTATTGGGCTACACCTTC. Translated: CASSPRDRGLLGYTF.

The rearrangement uses TRBV7-8 and TRBJ1-2, with D possibly being TRBD1 (5 bases). Between the trimmed V and J ends, which lost 5 bases and 4 bases, there was a span of 20 bases. CDR1 and CDR2 (germline): SGHVS, FQNEAQ. The CDR3 runs 16 residues. The CDR3 sequence is CASSPQRVTAPYGYTF. The CDR3 region has the DNA TGTGCCAGCAGCCCCCAGCGTGTGACAGCGCCCTATGGCTACACCTTC.

The chain couples TRBV29-1 to TRBJ2-1; D remains unclear. Per the germline V gene, CDR1 is SQVTM and CDR2 is ANQGSEA. CDR3 length equals 13 residues. Trimming left V 3 bases short and J 10 bases short, with 16 bases between. CDR3 nucleotides: TGCAGCGTTGAGCCGCTAACATCTCGCGAGCAGTTCTTC. Its translation is CSVEPLTSREQFF.

This sequence joins TRBV19 and TRBJ2-5; 8 bases fit TRBD2. The CDR3 runs 13 residues. V was clipped by 8 bases and J by 1 base; unmatched bases: 3. Germline V gene sequence: CDR1 LNHDA, CDR2 SQIVND (reference sequence). The CDR3 sequence: CASCAGGQETQYF. CDR3 nucleotides: TGTGCCAGTTGTGCGGGGGGCCAAGAGACCCAGTACTTC.

The V call is TRBV7-2, the J call TRBJ1-3; 11 bases line up with TRBD1. The CDR3 is 17 residues long. J gave up 0 bases and V 3 bases, and 4 bases lay outside the gene matches. Germline V gene data show CDR1 as SGHTA and CDR2 as FQGNSA. The CDR3 reads CASSLVGTGGSGNTIYF. CDR3 DNA: TGTGCCAGCAGCTTGGTCGGGACAGGGGGCTCTGGAAACACCATATATTTT.

This clone was observed once. The genes are TRBV19 and TRBJ1-6, with D possibly TRBD1 on 5 matching bases. Deletions cut 4 bases from V and 7 bases from J, with 14 bases between. CDR3 size: 15 residues. The germline gives CDR1 LNHDA, CDR2 SQIVND (reference sequence). The CDR3 loop reads CASSKREGVNSPLHF. The CDR3 DNA is TGTGCCAGTAGTAAACGGGAAGGGGTAAATTCACCCCTCCACTTT.

Worth noting for this clone: Likely a read error: the CDR3 ends without its conserved phenylalanine or tryptophan. The rearrangement links TRBV29-1 to TRBJ1-2; 8 nucleotides match TRBD1. Germline V CDR1 and CDR2: SQVTM, ANQGSEA. Unmatched junction bases numbered 4, after V lost 1 base and J lost 0 bases. This CDR3 spans 15 amino acids. This CDR3 reads CSVEGGTGTNYGYTL. The DNA of the CDR3 is TGCAGCGTTGAAGGTGGGACAGGAACTAACTATGGCTACACCCTC.

The rearrangement joins TRBV6-1 to TRBJ1-3; the D gene is possibly TRBD1 (6 bases). V was trimmed by 4 bases and J by 2 bases, leaving 12 bases between them. CDR1 is MNHNS and CDR2 is SASEGT in the germline V gene. This CDR3 spans 15 amino acids. Here the CDR3 DNA reads TGTGCCAGCAGTGTCTTGCCAGGGGCTGGAAACACCATATATTTT. This gives the protein CASSVLPGAGNTIYF.

This clone has a handful of counts. V usage is TRBV9 and J usage is TRBJ1-1; 7 bases align to TRBD1. The CDR3 is made up of 13 amino acids. The V and J ends lost 4 bases and 1 base, in that order; junction bases with no gene match: 1. Germline V lookup: CDR1 SGDLS, CDR2 YYNGEE. The CDR3 sequence is CASSRTGNTEAFF. The CDR3 DNA reads TGTGCCAGCAGCAGGACAGGGAACACTGAAGCTTTCTTT.

This sequence joins TRBV19 and TRBJ2-6, with D perhaps matching TRBD1 (6 bases). The length of the CDR3 is 15 residues. The germline gives CDR1 LNHDA, CDR2 SQIVND (reference sequence). Trimming removed 6 bases from V and 0 bases from J, with 9 bases in between. In DNA, the CDR3 is TGTGCCAGTAGAGAGACAGGCTCTGGGGCCAACGTCCTGACTTTC. Its protein is CASRETGSGANVLTF.

The J gene is TRBJ2-4, the V gene TRBV9, with 10 bases lining up with TRBD2. The junction had 8 bases not matched to a gene; V was cut back by 1 base and J by 4 bases. Germline-derived CDR1 and CDR2 are SGDLS and YYNGEE. This CDR3 region has 17 residues. The CDR3 loop reads CASSVSGLADIKNIQYF. The CDR3 DNA follows: TGTGCCAGCAGCGTATCCGGACTAGCGGACATAAAAAACATTCAGTACTTC. The full variable domain, in which reference TRBV9 and TRBJ2-4 provide the parts outside the CDR3, is DSGVTQTPKHLITATGQRVTLRCSPRSGDLSVYWYQQSLDQGLQFLIQYYNGEERAKGNILERFSAQQFPDLHSELNLSSLELGDSALYFCASSVSGLADIKNIQYFGAGTRLSVL.

This clone was detected only once. Other DNA sequences in this sample translate to the same CDR3. The chain joins TRBV6-5 to TRBJ1-5; 7 bases fit TRBD1. V was clipped by 0 bases and J by 6 bases; unmatched bases: 5. Per germline, CDR1 MNHEY and CDR2 SVGAGI. This CDR3 has 15 residues. CDR3 sequence reads: CASSYSVGGGQPQHF. DNA of the CDR3: TGTGCCAGCAGTTACTCGGTAGGGGGCGGTCAGCCCCAGCATTTT.

The chain is built from TRBV6-4 and TRBJ2-4, with 10 bases identical to TRBD2. V lost 3 bases, J lost 13 bases, and 15 bases stayed unmatched. CDR3 size: 16 residues. In germline, CDR1 is MRHNA, CDR2 SNTAGT. CDR3 in DNA: TGTGCCAGCAGTGAAGATTCTAGCGGGGGACCGTACCTCCAGTACTTC. Encoded protein: CASSEDSSGGPYLQYF.

This clone has only a few counts. V is TRBV7-6 and J is TRBJ2-1, with 7 bases matching TRBD2. V lost 0 bases, J lost 7 bases, and 9 bases stayed unmatched. CDR1 and CDR2 from the germline V gene are SGHVS and FNYEAQ. CDR3 size: 16 residues. CDR3 DNA sequence: TGTGCCAGCAGCTTAGCGCTCGGCGGGGGAGAGAATGAGCAGTTCTTC. Encoded protein: CASSLALGGGENEQFF.

The chain has TRBV7-3 and TRBJ2-3; D ambiguous. This CDR3 is 14 amino acids long. CDR1 and CDR2 (germline): SGHTA, FQGTGA. The V end was cut by 5 bases, the J end by 4 bases, with 13 bases between. The CDR3 loop reads CASSISRAADTQYF. The CDR3 DNA sequence: TGTGCCAGCAGCATCAGTCGGGCGGCAGATACGCAGTATTTT.

The chain employs TRBV6-5 and TRBJ1-5; D not resolved. This CDR3 contains 15 residues. Germline V gene data show CDR1 as MNHEY and CDR2 as SVGAGI. Trimming removed 3 bases from V and 5 bases from J, with 14 bases in between. CDR3 protein: CASSYLLGGDQPQHF. The CDR3 DNA reads TGTGCCAGCAGTTATCTCCTCGGCGGGGATCAGCCCCAGCATTTT.

This chain connects TRBV27 to TRBJ2-1, with D perhaps matching TRBD2 (6 bases). V was shortened by 6 bases and J by 14 bases, with 17 bases between the two germline ends. CDR1 is MNHEY, CDR2 SMNVEV, per germline (reference sequence). The CDR3 extends over 12 amino acids. The CDR3 region is CASRKVGGVEFF. The CDR3 nucleotides read TGTGCCAGCAGAAAAGTAGGCGGGGTGGAGTTCTTC.

This clone was observed a single time. This sequence joins TRBV7-9 and TRBJ2-3; D perhaps matches TRBD1 (5 bases). This CDR3 has 14 amino acids. The V gene's germline CDR1 is SEHNR and CDR2 FQNEAQ (reference sequence). Trimming pared 5 bases from V and 6 bases from J, leaving 15 bases between. In DNA, the CDR3 is TGTGCCAGCAGCCTCGGACAAGAGTGGGATACGCAGTATTTT. It yields the protein CASSLGQEWDTQYF.

This clone was seen just once. This rearrangement joins TRBV15 to TRBJ2-1; 9 positions match TRBD2. The germline V gene has CDR1 LNHNV and CDR2 YYDKDF (reference sequence). The trim removed 4 bases at V and 5 bases at J, leaving 9 bases unmatched. The CDR3 consists of 16 residues. This CDR3 is CATSTKRLAVDNEQFF. CDR3 nucleotide sequence: TGTGCCACCAGCACGAAAAGACTAGCGGTGGACAATGAGCAGTTCTTC.

The rearrangement uses TRBV6-4 and TRBJ1-2, with 7 bases that match TRBD1. Trimming cost V 4 bases and J 9 bases; bases outside gene matches: 5. The germline V gene encodes CDR1 MRHNA and CDR2 SNTAGT. This CDR3 is 12 amino acids long. The CDR3 is CASSGQGYSYTF. CDR3 sequence (DNA): TGTGCCAGCAGTGGACAGGGTTATAGCTACACCTTC.

The CDR3 here is CASSSGEAGNTIYF. As DNA, the CDR3 is TGCGCCAGCTCCTCAGGGGAAGCTGGAAACACCATATATTTT. V is TRBV5-1 and J is TRBJ1-3, with TRBD1 as a possible D gene (6 bases). Trimming stripped 7 bases from V and 2 bases from J, with 13 bases between. Germline-derived CDR1 and CDR2 are SGHRS and YFSETQ. There are 14 residues in the CDR3.